The next 25 T cell receptor beta chains were all read from a single sample in a study of CD8 T cell repertoires and HIV-1 epitope variants. Antigens for these TCRs are unknown. Here immunoSEQ multiplex PCR was the method, and the copy in TCRdb shows in-frame clones only, minus some. Altogether a few thousand clones are present, roughly 68% being singletons, with the ten largest covering approximately 46%. The material sequenced was cultured CD8+ T cells derived from PBMCs. All receptors come from a male donor with HIV.

The chain's CDR3 is CARRRKLTSGKGPFETQYF. In nucleotides, the CDR3 is TGTGCCAGACGTCGAAAGCTAACTAGCGGTAAGGGGCCGTTTGAGACCCAGTACTTC. This chain uses TRBV2 with TRBJ2-5; 8 bases align to TRBD2. V lost 9 bases, J lost 5 bases, and 26 bases stayed unmatched. The CDR3 is made up of 19 amino acids. The germline gives CDR1 SNHLY, CDR2 FYNNEI.

This clone has just a few counts. The chain joins TRBV5-4 to TRBJ2-7; D is unresolved. This CDR3 has 11 residues. Trimming pared 1 base from V and 5 bases from J, leaving 4 bases between. Germline lookup yields CDR1 SGHNT and CDR2 YYREEE (reference sequence). CDR3 sequence reads: CASSLSHEQYF. The CDR3 bases are TGTGCCAGCAGCTTGTCCCACGAGCAGTACTTC.

The chain couples TRBV27 to TRBJ2-1, with 7 positions matching TRBD2. The germline V gene has CDR1 MNHEY and CDR2 SMNVEV (reference sequence). The trim removed 4 bases at V and 5 bases at J, leaving 2 bases unmatched. The CDR3 consists of 13 residues. CDR3 nucleotide sequence: TGTGCCAGCAGTTGGGACTACAACAATGAGCAGTTCTTC. It specifies CASSWDYNNEQFF.

The table lists this clone with a count of one. The rearrangement links TRBV27 to TRBJ2-3; D remains ambiguous. Trimming pared 5 bases from V and 5 bases from J, leaving 14 bases between. CDR3 length: 14 amino acids. Germline lookup yields CDR1 MNHEY and CDR2 SMNVEV (reference sequence). The CDR3 spells CASSTPGPQDTQYF. CDR3 DNA sequence: TGTGCCAGCAGTACCCCGGGCCCCCAAGATACGCAGTATTTT.

This clone was picked up one time. The chain carries TRBV27 and TRBJ2-2; D gene uncertain. Germline-derived CDR1 and CDR2 are MNHEY and SMNVEV (reference sequence). V lost 4 bases and J 11 bases, leaving 11 bases between the germline ends. CDR3 length: 12 amino acids. CDR3 sequence (DNA): TGTGCCAGCAGTTACGATGGAAGTGAGCTGTTTTTT. It specifies CASSYDGSELFF.

The chain couples TRBV6-5 to TRBJ1-1; D is unresolved. From germline, CDR1 is MNHEY and CDR2 SVGAGI. V shed 0 bases and J shed 1 base, with 3 bases lying between them. The CDR3 sequence is 13 residues long. The CDR3 protein is CASSYSENTEAFF. For the CDR3, the DNA is TGTGCCAGCAGTTACTCGGAGAACACTGAAGCTTTCTTT.

The chain uses TRBV28 and TRBJ2-5, with a weak D call TRBD1 (6 bases). The CDR3 covers 12 residues. Trimming removed 7 bases at V and 10 bases at J, with 16 bases between. CDR1 is MDHEN, CDR2 SYDVKM, per germline. The CDR3 region has the DNA TGTGCCAGCACCTGGGGTAGGGGGAGCCAGTACTTC. This sequence encodes CASTWGRGSQYF. Drawing the rest from reference TRBV28 and TRBJ2-5, the complete variable domain is DVKVTQSSRYLVKRTGEKVFLECVQDMDHENMFWYRQDPGLGLRLIYFSYDVKMKEKGDIPEGYSVSREKKERFSLILESASTNQTSMYLCASTWGRGSQYFGPGTRLLVL.

This chain joins TRBV10-3 and TRBJ2-7; TRBD1 matches at 8 bases. CDR3 length equals 16 residues. The trim removed 2 bases at V and 7 bases at J, leaving 13 bases unmatched. Looked up from germline, CDR1 is ENHRY and CDR2 is SYGVKD. The chain's CDR3 is CAISEPFGQGVGEQYF. In nucleotides, the CDR3 is TGTGCCATCAGTGAGCCCTTTGGACAGGGTGTAGGGGAGCAGTACTTC.

CDR3 in DNA: TGTGCCAGCAGGCAAGGCGGGGGTGAGCAGTTCTTC. Amino acids: CASRQGGGEQFF. The chain employs TRBV6-5 and TRBJ2-1, with 7 bases that match TRBD2. V lost 6 bases to trimming and J lost 9 bases; unmatched junction nucleotides: 5. The CDR3 is made up of 12 amino acids. Germline CDR1 is MNHEY and CDR2 is SVGAGI.

The rearrangement uses TRBV28 and TRBJ2-7, with D unclear. V was clipped by 7 bases and J by 0 bases, with 4 bases between them. The CDR3 runs to 11 residues. CDR1 MDHEN and CDR2 SYDVKM come from the germline V gene. CDR3 bases: TGTGCCAGCACCTTCTCCTACGAGCAGTACTTC. The encoded protein is CASTFSYEQYF.

V and J are TRBV4-3 and TRBJ2-7; 9 nucleotides align to TRBD1. The CDR3 totals 15 residues. The junction had 3 bases not matched to a gene; V was cut back by 0 bases and J by 3 bases. Germline lookup yields CDR1 LGHNA and CDR2 YSLEER. DNA of the CDR3: TGCGCCAGCAGCCAAGAACAGGACAGGGGCTACGAGCAGTACTTC. Translating it yields CASSQEQDRGYEQYF.

This sequence joins TRBV6-1 and TRBJ2-7; perhaps TRBD2 as D (6 bases). The CDR3 extends over 12 amino acids. V lost 10 bases and J 3 bases, leaving 13 bases between the germline ends. Germline V gene data show CDR1 as MNHNS and CDR2 as SASEGT. CDR3 in amino acids: CATGGVGYEQYF. The DNA for the CDR3 is TGTGCCACCGGGGGAGTGGGCTACGAGCAGTACTTC.

The CDR3 here is CASGVLTGGSRQPQHF. DNA for the CDR3: TGTGCCAGCGGGGTCTTGACAGGGGGATCGAGGCAGCCCCAGCATTTT. This chain uses TRBV28 with TRBJ1-5; 9 nucleotides line up with TRBD1. J lost 7 bases, V lost 8 bases, and 15 bases had no gene match. The germline gives CDR1 MDHEN, CDR2 SYDVKM. The length of the CDR3 is 16 residues.

This clone has a handful of counts. J is TRBJ2-7 and V is TRBV5-5; perhaps TRBD2 as D (6 bases). Trimming took off 4 bases at V and 1 base at J, with 15 bases between the two ends. This CDR3 spans 15 amino acids. Per germline, CDR1 SGHKS and CDR2 YYEKEE (reference sequence). CDR3 DNA sequence: TGTGCCAGCAGCCCGCTCTTTGGGGGGTCCTACGAGCAGTACTTC. It specifies CASSPLFGGSYEQYF.

This rearrangement joins TRBV14 to TRBJ2-7; D may match TRBD1 or TRBD2 (7 bases each). Germline V gene sequence: CDR1 SGHDN, CDR2 FVKESK. The CDR3 is made up of 14 amino acids. The V end lost 1 base, the J end lost 2 bases, and 9 bases lay between the germline ends. The CDR3 DNA follows: TGTGCCAGCAGCCAAGCAGGGGGGGCCTACGAGCAGTACTTC. Translating gives CASSQAGGAYEQYF.

The J gene is TRBJ2-7, the V gene TRBV5-1; TRBD1 is a possible D gene (5 bases). Deletions cut 4 bases from V and 3 bases from J, with 11 bases between. The CDR3 is 13 residues long. Germline V gene sequence: CDR1 SGHRS, CDR2 YFSETQ. The CDR3 nucleotides read TGCGCCAGCAGCCCCGACAGCATCTACGAGCAGTACTTC. It codes for CASSPDSIYEQYF.

The V call is TRBV27, the J call TRBJ1-1, with D unresolved. V shed 6 bases and J shed 3 bases, with 14 bases lying between them. Germline V gene lookup returns CDR1 MNHEY and CDR2 SMNVEV (reference sequence). The CDR3 has 14 residues. DNA for the CDR3: TGTGCCAGCAGCCCCTCCGACACTTACACTGAAGCTTTCTTT. Translation gives CASSPSDTYTEAFF.

This chain joins TRBV11-2 and TRBJ1-2; TRBD1 matches at 9 bases. The junction had 15 bases not matched to a gene; V was cut back by 6 bases and J by 4 bases. CDR1 is SGHAT and CDR2 is FQNNGV in the germline V gene. CDR3 length equals 17 residues. The CDR3 bases are TGTGCCAGCAGGACAGGGGGGACAGATGTCCCTTTCTATGGCTACACCTTC. This gives the protein CASRTGGTDVPFYGYTF.

The chain is built from TRBV4-1 and TRBJ2-2; D uncertain. V lost 0 bases, J lost 6 bases, and 8 bases lay in between. This CDR3 is 14 amino acids long. CDR1 and CDR2 from the germline V gene are MGHRA and YSYEKL. The CDR3 DNA reads TGCGCCAGCAGCCAAGATCTGGGCGCCGGGGAGCTGTTTTTT. Protein: CASSQDLGAGELFF.

The rearrangement links TRBV5-1 to TRBJ2-1; D might be TRBD2 (5 bases). The germline V gene has CDR1 SGHRS and CDR2 YFSETQ. This CDR3 region has 14 residues. Trimming took 0 bases from V and 7 from J, leaving 11 bases between them. CDR3 residues: CASSLVLASNEQFF. CDR3 DNA: TGCGCCAGCAGCTTGGTTCTAGCCTCAAATGAGCAGTTCTTC.

This clone was counted once. The V gene is TRBV13, the J gene TRBJ1-4; D is unresolved. Trimming removed 0 bases from V and 5 bases from J, with 4 bases in between. This CDR3 has 13 residues. Germline V gene lookup returns CDR1 PRHDT and CDR2 FYEKMQ (reference sequence). CDR3 amino acids: CASSLGPNEKLFF. DNA for the CDR3: TGTGCCAGCAGCTTAGGCCCGAATGAAAAACTGTTTTTT.

The chain has TRBV28 and TRBJ1-2, with D perhaps matching TRBD1 (6 bases). The V gene's germline CDR1 is MDHEN and CDR2 SYDVKM. This CDR3 is built from 15 residues. Trimming removed 6 bases from V and 3 bases from J, with 17 bases in between. CDR3 protein: CASSEAGAVDYGYTF. DNA of the CDR3: TGTGCCAGCAGCGAGGCAGGGGCGGTCGACTATGGCTACACCTTC.

This clone was observed a handful of times. CDR3 protein: CASSFLTPQETQYF. CDR3 nucleotide sequence: TGTGCCAGCAGCTTCCTAACACCTCAAGAGACCCAGTACTTC. This chain joins TRBV5-6 and TRBJ2-5; D is undetermined. V lost 2 bases and J lost 2, with 10 bases in between. Germline assignment: CDR1 SGHDT and CDR2 YYEEEE. CDR3 size: 14 residues.

The rearrangement uses TRBV5-6 and TRBJ2-7, with 9 bases aligning to TRBD1. Germline CDR1 SGHDT, CDR2 YYEEEE. The trim removed 4 bases at V and 5 bases at J, leaving 10 bases unmatched. This CDR3 contains 15 residues. The CDR3 DNA reads as TGTGCCAGCAGCGTCGTCCGGGACAGGGTCAACGAGCAGTACTTC. Its translation: CASSVVRDRVNEQYF. The variable domain in full, completed from reference TRBV5-6 and TRBJ2-7, reads DAGVTQSPTHLIKTRGQQVTLRCSPKSGHDTVSWYQQALGQGPQFIFQYYEEEERQRGNFPDRFSGHQFPNYSSELNVNALLLGDSALYLCASSVVRDRVNEQYFGPGTRLTVT.

This clone qualifies as medium-sized (0.01 to 0.1%). The V gene is TRBV15, the J gene TRBJ1-4; possibly TRBD1 for D (6 bases). CDR1 and CDR2 (germline): LNHNV, YYDKDF (reference sequence). The CDR3 length is 14 residues. Deletions cut 0 bases from V and 8 bases from J, with 10 bases between. CDR3 sequence reads: CATSRDRGGEKLFF. In DNA form, the CDR3 reads TGTGCCACCAGCAGAGACAGGGGTGGGGAAAAACTGTTTTTT.